A single TCR beta chain is shown here with its context. The entry originates in a study of brain T cells in children with intractable seizures. Germline-derived CDR1 and CDR2 are MGHRA and YSYEKL. This CDR3 is built from 15 residues. J gave up 4 bases and V 3 bases, and 7 bases lay outside the gene matches. Time point defined: blood from clinic visit 5 months post-surgery; TSC patient then seizure free. Repertoires were generated with immunoSEQ multiplex PCR, while TCRdb's copy carries only in-frame clones and drops some. The data hold about 350,000 clones, with 85% to 95% observed a single time. The material sequenced was peripheral blood, taken more than 4 months after surgery. The rearrangement joins TRBV4-1 to TRBJ2-7; 9 nucleotides agree with TRBD1. The TCR sequence derives from a boy in the first two years of life with tuberous sclerosis and intractable seizures. The CDR3 is CASSQASGTGYEQYF. For the CDR3, the DNA is TGCGCCAGCAGCCAGGCCTCCGGGACAGGGTACGAGCAGTACTTC.